This T cell receptor beta chain was obtained from a study of T cell changes during pregnancy in multiple sclerosis. The CDR3 loop spans 12 amino acids. Trimming cost V 4 bases and J 4 bases, with 7 bases left between them. Per the germline V gene, CDR1 is MNHNY and CDR2 is SVGAGI (reference sequence). Repertoires were generated with immunoSEQ multiplex PCR, while TCRdb's copy carries only in-frame clones and drops some. The table has 30,000 to 40,000 clones, 90% seen once; the top ten hold about 0.51%. The receptor's source is a female donor with multiple sclerosis, enrolled in a pregnancy study. The sample was CD4+ T cells from peripheral blood mononuclear cells, taken in the second trimester of pregnancy. This sequence joins TRBV6-6 and TRBJ1-1; D ambiguous. Here the CDR3 DNA reads TGTGCCAGCAGTTCTTACGGCACTGAAGCTTTCTTT. Protein: CASSSYGTEAFF.